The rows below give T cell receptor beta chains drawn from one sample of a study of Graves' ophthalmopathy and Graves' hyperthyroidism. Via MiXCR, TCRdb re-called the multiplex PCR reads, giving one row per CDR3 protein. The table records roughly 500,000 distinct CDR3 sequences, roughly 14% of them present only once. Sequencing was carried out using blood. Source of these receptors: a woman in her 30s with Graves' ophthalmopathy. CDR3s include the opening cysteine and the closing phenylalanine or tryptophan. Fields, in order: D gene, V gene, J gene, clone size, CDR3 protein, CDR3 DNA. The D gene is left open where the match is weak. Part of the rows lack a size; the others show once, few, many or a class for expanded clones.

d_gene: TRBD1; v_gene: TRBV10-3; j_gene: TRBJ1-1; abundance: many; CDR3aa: CAISLQTGRGNTEAFF; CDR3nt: TGTGCCATCAGTCTACAGACAGGGCGAGGAAACACTGAAGCTTTCTTT
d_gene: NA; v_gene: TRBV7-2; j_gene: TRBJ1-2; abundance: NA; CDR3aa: CASSLGSRGRNGYTF; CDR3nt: TGTGCCAGCAGCTTAGGATCCCGGGGGCGGAATGGCTACACCTTC
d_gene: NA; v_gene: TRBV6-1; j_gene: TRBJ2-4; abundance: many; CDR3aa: CASIPEHSIGYIQYF; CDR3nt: TGTGCCAGCATCCCGGAGCACAGCATTGGATACATTCAGTACTTC
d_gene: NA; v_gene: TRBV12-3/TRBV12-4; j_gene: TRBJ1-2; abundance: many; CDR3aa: CASRGVYGYTF; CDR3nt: TGTGCCAGCAGGGGAGTCTATGGCTACACCTTC
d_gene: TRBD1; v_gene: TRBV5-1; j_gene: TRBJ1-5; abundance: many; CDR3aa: CASSLEGTGHQPQHF; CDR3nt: TGCGCCAGCAGCTTGGAAGGGACAGGGCATCAGCCCCAGCATTTT
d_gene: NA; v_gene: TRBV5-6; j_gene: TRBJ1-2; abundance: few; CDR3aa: CASSSEVGYYGYTF; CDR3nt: TGTGCCAGCAGCTCGGAAGTCGGCTACTATGGCTACACCTTC
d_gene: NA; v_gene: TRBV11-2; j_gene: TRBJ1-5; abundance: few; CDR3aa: CASSLDSGMYQPQHF; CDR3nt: TGTGCCAGCAGCTTAGATTCAGGCATGTATCAGCCCCAGCATTTT
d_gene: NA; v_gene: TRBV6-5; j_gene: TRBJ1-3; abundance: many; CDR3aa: CASSYSPEGDSGNTIYF; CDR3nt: TGTGCCAGCAGTTACTCCCCTGAGGGGGACTCTGGAAACACCATATATTTT
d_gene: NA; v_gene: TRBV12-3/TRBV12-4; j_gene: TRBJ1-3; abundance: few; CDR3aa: CASSFNRVDTIYF; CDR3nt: TGTGCCAGCAGTTTTAACAGGGTAGACACCATATATTTT
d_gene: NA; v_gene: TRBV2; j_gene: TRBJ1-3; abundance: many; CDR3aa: CASIFRQAGNTIYF; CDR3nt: TGTGCCAGCATCTTTCGACAGGCGGGAAACACCATATATTTT
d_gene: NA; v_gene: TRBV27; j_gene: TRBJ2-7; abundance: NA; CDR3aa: CASPVRDNGSHEQYF; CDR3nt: TGTGCCAGCCCAGTGCGGGATAATGGGAGCCACGAGCAGTACTTC
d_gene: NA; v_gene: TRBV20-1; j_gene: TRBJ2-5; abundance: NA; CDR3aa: CSARKSGRQETQYF; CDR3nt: TGCAGTGCTAGAAAATCCGGCAGGCAAGAGACCCAGTACTTC
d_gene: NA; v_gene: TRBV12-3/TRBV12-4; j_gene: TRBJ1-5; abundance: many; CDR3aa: CASTLSGSNQPQHF; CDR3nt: TGTGCCAGCACTTTGTCAGGAAGCAATCAGCCCCAGCATTTT
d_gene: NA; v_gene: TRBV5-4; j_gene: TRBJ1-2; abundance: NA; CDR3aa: CASSSQGIYGYTF; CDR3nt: TGTGCCAGCAGCTCGCAGGGGATCTATGGCTACACCTTC
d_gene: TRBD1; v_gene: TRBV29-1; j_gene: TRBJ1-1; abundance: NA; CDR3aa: CSVVGQGNTEAFF; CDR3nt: TGCAGCGTGGTAGGACAGGGGAACACTGAAGCTTTCTTT
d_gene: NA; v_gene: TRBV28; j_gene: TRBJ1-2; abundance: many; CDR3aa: CASSQTQGNYGYTF; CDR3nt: TGTGCCAGCAGTCAAACTCAGGGAAACTATGGCTACACCTTC
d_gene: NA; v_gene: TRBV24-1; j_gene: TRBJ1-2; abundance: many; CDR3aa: CATSPKPGHDNYGYTF; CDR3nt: TGTGCCACCAGTCCCAAGCCGGGACACGATAACTATGGCTACACCTTC